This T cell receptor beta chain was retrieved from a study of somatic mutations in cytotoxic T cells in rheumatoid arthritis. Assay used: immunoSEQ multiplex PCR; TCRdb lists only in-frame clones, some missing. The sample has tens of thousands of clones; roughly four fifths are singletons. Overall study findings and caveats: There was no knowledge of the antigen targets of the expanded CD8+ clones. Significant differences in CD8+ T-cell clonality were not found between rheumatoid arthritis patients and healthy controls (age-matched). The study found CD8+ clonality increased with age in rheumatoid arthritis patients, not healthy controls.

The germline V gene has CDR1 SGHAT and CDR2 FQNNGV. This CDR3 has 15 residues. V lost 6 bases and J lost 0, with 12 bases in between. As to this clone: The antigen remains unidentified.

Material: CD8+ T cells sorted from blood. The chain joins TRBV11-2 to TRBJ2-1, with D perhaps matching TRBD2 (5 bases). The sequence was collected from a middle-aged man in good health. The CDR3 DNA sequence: TGTGCCAGCAGTTCATCGGCGGGCTCCTACAATGAGCAGTTCTTC. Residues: CASSSSAGSYNEQFF.